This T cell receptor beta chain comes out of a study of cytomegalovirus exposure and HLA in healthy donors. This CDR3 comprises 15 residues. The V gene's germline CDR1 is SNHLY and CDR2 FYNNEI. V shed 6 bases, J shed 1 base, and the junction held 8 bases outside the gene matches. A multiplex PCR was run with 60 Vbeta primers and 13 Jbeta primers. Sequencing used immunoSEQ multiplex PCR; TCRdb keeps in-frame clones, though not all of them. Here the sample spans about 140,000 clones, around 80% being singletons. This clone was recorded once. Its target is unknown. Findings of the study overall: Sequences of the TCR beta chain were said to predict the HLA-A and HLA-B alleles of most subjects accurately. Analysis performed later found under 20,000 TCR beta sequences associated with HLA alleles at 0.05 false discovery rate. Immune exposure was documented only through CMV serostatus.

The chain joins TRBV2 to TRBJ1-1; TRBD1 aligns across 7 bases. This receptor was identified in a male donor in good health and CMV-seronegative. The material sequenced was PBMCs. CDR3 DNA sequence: TGTGCCAGCAGAAGAGGACAGGCCAGGAACACTGAAGCTTTCTTT. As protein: CASRRGQARNTEAFF.